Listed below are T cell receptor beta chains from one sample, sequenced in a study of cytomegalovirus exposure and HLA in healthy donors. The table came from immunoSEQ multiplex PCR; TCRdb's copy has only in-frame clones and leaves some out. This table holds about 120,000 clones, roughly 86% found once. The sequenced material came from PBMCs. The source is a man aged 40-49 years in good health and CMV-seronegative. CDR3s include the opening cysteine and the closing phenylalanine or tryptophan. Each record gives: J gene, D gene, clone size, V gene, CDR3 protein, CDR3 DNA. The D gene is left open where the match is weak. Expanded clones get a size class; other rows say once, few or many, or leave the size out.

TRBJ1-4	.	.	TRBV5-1	CASSSALLTATNEKLFF	TGCGCCAGCAGCTCCGCTTTATTGACAGCAACTAATGAAAAACTGTTTTTT
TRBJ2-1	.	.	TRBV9	CASSQRGEGRYNEQFF	TGTGCCAGCAGCCAAAGGGGGGAGGGGAGGTACAATGAGCAGTTCTTC
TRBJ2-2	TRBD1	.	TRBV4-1	CASSQVPDRVAGELFF	TGCGCCAGCAGCCAAGTCCCTGACAGGGTAGCCGGGGAGCTGTTTTTT
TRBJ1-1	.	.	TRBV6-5	CASSNPARRTEAFF	TGTGCCAGCAGCAATCCGGCGCGGCGGACTGAAGCTTTCTTT
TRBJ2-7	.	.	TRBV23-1	CASSPRHLAYEQYF	TGCGCCAGCAGTCCCCGTCACCTCGCATACGAGCAGTACTTC
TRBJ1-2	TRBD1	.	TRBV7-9	CASSAAGQGAQGYTF	TGTGCCAGCAGCGCCGCCGGACAGGGGGCGCAGGGCTACACCTTC
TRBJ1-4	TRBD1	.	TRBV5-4	CASSLKDRQSEKLFF	TGTGCCAGCAGCTTGAAGGACAGGCAATCGGAAAAACTGTTTTTT
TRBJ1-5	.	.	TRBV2	CASTPGGGQPQHF	TGTGCCAGCACTCCTGGTGGGGGGCAGCCCCAGCATTTT
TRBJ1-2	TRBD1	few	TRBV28	CASSPTGLRGYTF	TGTGCCAGCAGTCCGACAGGGCTGCGTGGCTACACCTTC
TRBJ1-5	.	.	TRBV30	CAWSGAGDQPQHF	TGTGCCTGGAGTGGGGCAGGGGATCAGCCCCAGCATTTT
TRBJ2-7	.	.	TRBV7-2	CASSLEGYGQYF	TGTGCCAGCAGCTTAGAGGGGTACGGGCAGTACTTC
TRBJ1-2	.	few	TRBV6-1	CASSAISGEPNYGYTF	TGTGCCAGCAGTGCAATATCAGGGGAACCTAACTATGGCTACACCTTC
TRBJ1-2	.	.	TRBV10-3	CAISTEPYGYTF	TGTGCCATCAGCACAGAGCCCTATGGCTACACCTTC
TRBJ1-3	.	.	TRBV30	CAWSLTINSGNTIYF	TGTGCCTGGAGTTTGACAATAAACTCTGGAAACACCATATATTTT
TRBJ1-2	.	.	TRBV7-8	CASSLGRGGNGYTF	TGTGCCAGCAGCTTGGGTCGGGGGGGCAATGGCTACACCTTC
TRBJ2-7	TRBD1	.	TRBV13	CASSLEALGTGDYEQYF	TGTGCCAGCAGCTTGGAGGCTCTGGGGACAGGGGACTACGAGCAGTACTTC
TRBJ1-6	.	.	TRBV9	CASSVSLNSPLHF	TGTGCCAGCAGCGTAAGTCTAAATTCACCCCTCCACTTT
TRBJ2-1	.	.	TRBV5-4	CASSPDLTGNNEQFF	TGTGCCAGCAGCCCCGACTTAACAGGGAACAATGAGCAGTTCTTC
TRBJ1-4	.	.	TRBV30	CAWTPGEESLEKLFF	TGTGCCTGGACTCCTGGGGAGGAAAGCTTGGAAAAACTGTTTTTT
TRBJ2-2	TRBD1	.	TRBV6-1	CASRGQGMGGELFF	TGTGCCAGCAGAGGACAGGGTATGGGCGGGGAGCTGTTTTTT
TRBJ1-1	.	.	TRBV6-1	CASSEEAGRNTEAFF	TGTGCCAGCAGTGAAGAGGCAGGGCGCAACACTGAAGCTTTCTTT
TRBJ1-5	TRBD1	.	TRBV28	CASTRTGNQPQHF	TGTGCCAGCACCCGGACAGGGAATCAGCCCCAGCATTTT
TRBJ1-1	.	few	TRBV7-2	CASSLEWGGDTEAFF	TGTGCCAGCAGCTTAGAATGGGGCGGCGACACTGAAGCTTTCTTT
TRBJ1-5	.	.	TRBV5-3	CARSRRGREDDQPQHF	TGTGCCAGAAGCCGGAGGGGCAGGGAGGACGATCAGCCCCAGCATTTT
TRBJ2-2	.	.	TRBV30	CAVDRRGTGELFF	TGTGCCGTCGACAGGCGAGGCACCGGGGAGCTGTTTTTT
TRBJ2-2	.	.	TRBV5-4	CASSSSNSPGTGELFF	TGTGCCAGCAGCTCTAGTAACTCACCCGGCACCGGGGAGCTGTTTTTT
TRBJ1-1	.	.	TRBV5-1	CASSAGTLNTEAFF	TGCGCCAGCAGCGCCGGTACCCTGAACACTGAAGCTTTCTTT
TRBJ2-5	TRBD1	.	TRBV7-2	CASSSQGTGGLETQYF	TGTGCCAGCAGCTCACAGGGGACAGGGGGTTTGGAGACCCAGTACTTC
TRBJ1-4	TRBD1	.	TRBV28	CASTPGTRGDEKLFF	TGTGCCAGCACCCCTGGGACCAGGGGGGATGAAAAACTGTTTTTT
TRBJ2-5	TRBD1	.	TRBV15	CATSRGRQGVETQYF	TGTGCCACCAGCAGAGGCCGACAGGGCGTGGAGACCCAGTACTTC
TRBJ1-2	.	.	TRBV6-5	CASSYSEGDYGYTF	TGTGCCAGCAGTTACTCAGAGGGCGACTATGGCTACACCTTC
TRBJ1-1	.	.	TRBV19	CASSIFGANTEAFF	TGTGCCAGTAGTATCTTTGGGGCCAACACTGAAGCTTTCTTT